A selection of T cell receptor beta chains follows, all from one sample in a study of control samples from healthy donors and cancer patients. The data were produced by immunoSEQ multiplex PCR, yet TCRdb's version contains in-frame clones alone and is incomplete. This repertoire shows some 120,000 clones, 89% found once; its top ten account for roughly 43%. The sequenced material came from blood. The receptor source for this set is a man in his forties or fifties in good health. Both conserved end residues are part of each CDR3.

V gene: TRBV3-1/TRBV3-2; J gene: TRBJ2-3; CDR3 protein: CASSQESKGWTQYF
V gene: TRBV29-1; J gene: TRBJ1-2; CDR3 protein: CSVETGDYGYTF
V gene: TRBV10-3; J gene: TRBJ2-1; CDR3 protein: CAIRDSQNEQFF
V gene: TRBV19; J gene: TRBJ2-1; CDR3 protein: CASSIWNRGGEQFF
V gene: TRBV19; J gene: TRBJ1-6; CDR3 protein: CASSPSLGEVNSPLHF
V gene: TRBV7-8; J gene: TRBJ1-5; CDR3 protein: CASSSDRISNQPQHF
V gene: TRBV7-9; J gene: TRBJ1-2; CDR3 protein: CASSLARVYTF
V gene: TRBV19; J gene: TRBJ1-2; CDR3 protein: CASTLGGRDYGYTF
V gene: TRBV6-5; J gene: TRBJ1-5; CDR3 protein: CSTQGGTNSNQPQHF
V gene: TRBV5-1; J gene: TRBJ2-5; CDR3 protein: CASSPTGGRETQYF
V gene: TRBV27; J gene: TRBJ1-5; CDR3 protein: CASSPGQEVYSNQPQHF
V gene: TRBV2; J gene: TRBJ1-2; CDR3 protein: CASSEDRSLYGYTF
V gene: TRBV2; J gene: TRBJ2-5; CDR3 protein: CASSRQETQYF
V gene: TRBV7-8; J gene: TRBJ2-7; CDR3 protein: CASSFTRQSYEQYF
V gene: TRBV5-6; J gene: TRBJ2-2; CDR3 protein: CASSLLGGPNTGELFF
V gene: TRBV9; J gene: TRBJ2-1; CDR3 protein: CASSGLAGGNNEQFF